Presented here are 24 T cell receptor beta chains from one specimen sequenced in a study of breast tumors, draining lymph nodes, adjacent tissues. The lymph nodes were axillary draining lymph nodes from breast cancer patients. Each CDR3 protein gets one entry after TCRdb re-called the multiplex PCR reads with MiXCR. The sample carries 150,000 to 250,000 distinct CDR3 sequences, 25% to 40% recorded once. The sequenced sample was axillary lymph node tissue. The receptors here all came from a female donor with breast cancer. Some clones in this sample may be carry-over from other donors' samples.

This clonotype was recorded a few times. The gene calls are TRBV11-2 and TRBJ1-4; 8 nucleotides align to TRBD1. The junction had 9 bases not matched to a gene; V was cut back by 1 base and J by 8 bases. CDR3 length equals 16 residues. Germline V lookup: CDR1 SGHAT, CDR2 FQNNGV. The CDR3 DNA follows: TGTGCCAGCAGCTTAGTGGGACAGGAGAGAAGGGAAAAACTGTTTTTT. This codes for CASSLVGQERREKLFF.

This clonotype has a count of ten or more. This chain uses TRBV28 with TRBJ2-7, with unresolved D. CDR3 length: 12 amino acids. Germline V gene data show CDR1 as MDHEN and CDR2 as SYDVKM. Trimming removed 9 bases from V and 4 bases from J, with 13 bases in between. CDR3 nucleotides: TGTGCCAGTCGTCCGTCAGGTTACGAGCAGTACTTC. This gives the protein CASRPSGYEQYF.

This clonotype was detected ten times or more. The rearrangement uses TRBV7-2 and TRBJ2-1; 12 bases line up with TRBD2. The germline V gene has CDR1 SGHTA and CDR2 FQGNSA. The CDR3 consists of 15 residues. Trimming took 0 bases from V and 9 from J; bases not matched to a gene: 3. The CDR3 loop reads CASSLALAGGGEQFF. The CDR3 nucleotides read TGTGCCAGCAGCTTAGCTCTAGCGGGGGGGGGTGAGCAGTTCTTC.

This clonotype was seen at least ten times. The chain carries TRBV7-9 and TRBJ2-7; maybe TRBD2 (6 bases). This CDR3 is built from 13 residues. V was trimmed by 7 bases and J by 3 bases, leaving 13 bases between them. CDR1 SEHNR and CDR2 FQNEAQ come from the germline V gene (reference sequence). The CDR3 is CASTGSVGYEQYF. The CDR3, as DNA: TGTGCCAGCACCGGGAGCGTTGGCTACGAGCAGTACTTC.

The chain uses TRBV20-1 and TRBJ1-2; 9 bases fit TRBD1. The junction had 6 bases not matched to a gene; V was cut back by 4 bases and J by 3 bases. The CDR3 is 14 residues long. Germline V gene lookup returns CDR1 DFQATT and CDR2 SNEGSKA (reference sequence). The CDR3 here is CSAIPWTGDYGYTF. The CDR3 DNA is TGCAGTGCTATCCCTTGGACAGGGGACTATGGCTACACCTTC.

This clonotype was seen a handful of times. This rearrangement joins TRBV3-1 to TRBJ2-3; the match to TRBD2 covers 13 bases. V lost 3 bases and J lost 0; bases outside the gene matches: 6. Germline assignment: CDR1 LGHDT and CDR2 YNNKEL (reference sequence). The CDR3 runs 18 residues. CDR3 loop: CASSQGLAGLPSTDTQYF. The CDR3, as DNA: TGTGCCAGCAGCCAGGGACTAGCGGGGTTACCTAGCACAGATACGCAGTATTTT.

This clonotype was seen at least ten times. CDR3 amino acids: CASSQEDRDHQPQHF. CDR3 sequence (DNA): TGTGCCAGCAGCCAAGAGGACAGAGACCATCAGCCCCAGCATTTT. J is TRBJ1-5 and V is TRBV4-2, with D possibly being TRBD1 (6 bases). The CDR3 is 15 residues long. Trimming pared 0 bases from V and 5 bases from J, leaving 11 bases between. Germline V CDR1 and CDR2: LGHNA, YNFKEQ.

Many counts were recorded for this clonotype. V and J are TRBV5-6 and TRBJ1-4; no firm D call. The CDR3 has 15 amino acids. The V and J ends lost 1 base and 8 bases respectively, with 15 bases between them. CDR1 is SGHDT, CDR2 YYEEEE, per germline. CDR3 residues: CASSLSLYRGEKLFF. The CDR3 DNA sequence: TGTGCCAGCAGCTTGAGTTTGTACCGGGGAGAAAAACTGTTTTTT.

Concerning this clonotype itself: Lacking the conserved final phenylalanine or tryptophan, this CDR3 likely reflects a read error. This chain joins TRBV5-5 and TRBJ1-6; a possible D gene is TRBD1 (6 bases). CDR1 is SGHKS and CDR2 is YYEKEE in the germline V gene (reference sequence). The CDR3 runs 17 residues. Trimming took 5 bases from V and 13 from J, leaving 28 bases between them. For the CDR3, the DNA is TGTGCCAGCAGTTTTCAACCTCCGGGGGCGCGCAGTTCGCCCCTCCACTCT. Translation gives CASSFQPPGARSSPLHS.

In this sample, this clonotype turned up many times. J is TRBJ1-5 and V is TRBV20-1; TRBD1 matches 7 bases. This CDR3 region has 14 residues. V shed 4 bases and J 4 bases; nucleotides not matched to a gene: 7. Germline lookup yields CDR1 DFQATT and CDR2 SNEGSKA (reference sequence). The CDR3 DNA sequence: TGCAGTGCTACTCCGACAGGGAGGAATCAGCCCCAGCATTTT. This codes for CSATPTGRNQPQHF.

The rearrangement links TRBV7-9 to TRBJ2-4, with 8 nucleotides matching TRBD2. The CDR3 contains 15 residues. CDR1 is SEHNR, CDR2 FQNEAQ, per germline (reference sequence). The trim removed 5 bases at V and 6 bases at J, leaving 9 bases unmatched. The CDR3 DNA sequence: TGTGCCAGCAGCCCTCGGGGGGGGATAGGAAACATTCAGTACTTC. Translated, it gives CASSPRGGIGNIQYF.

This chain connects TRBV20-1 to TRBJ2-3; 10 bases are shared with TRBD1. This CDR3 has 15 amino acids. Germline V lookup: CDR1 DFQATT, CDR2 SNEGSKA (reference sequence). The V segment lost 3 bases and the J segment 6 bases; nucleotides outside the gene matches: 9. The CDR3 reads CSARAGTGDTDTQYF. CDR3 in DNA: TGCAGTGCTAGGGCCGGGACAGGGGACACGGATACGCAGTATTTT.

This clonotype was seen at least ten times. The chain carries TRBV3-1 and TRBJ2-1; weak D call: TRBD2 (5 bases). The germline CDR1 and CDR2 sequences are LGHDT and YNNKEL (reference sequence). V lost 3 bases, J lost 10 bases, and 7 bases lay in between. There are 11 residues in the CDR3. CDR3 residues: CASSHGVEQFF. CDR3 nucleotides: TGTGCCAGCAGCCACGGGGTGGAGCAGTTCTTC.

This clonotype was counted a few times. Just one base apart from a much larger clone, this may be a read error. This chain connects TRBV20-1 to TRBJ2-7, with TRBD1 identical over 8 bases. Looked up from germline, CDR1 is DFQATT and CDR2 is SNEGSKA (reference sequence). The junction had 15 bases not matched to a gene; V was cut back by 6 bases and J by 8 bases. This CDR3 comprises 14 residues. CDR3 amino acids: CSADRDRSSSKQYF. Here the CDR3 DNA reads TGCAGTGCCGACCGGGACAGGAGCTCCTCCAAGCAGTACTTC.

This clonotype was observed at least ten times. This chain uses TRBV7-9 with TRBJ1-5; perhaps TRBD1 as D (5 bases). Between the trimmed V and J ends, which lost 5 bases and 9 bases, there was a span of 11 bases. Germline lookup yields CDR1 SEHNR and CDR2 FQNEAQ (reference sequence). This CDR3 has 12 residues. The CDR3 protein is CASSGTEGPQHF. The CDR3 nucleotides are TGTGCCAGCAGCGGGACGGAGGGGCCCCAGCATTTT.

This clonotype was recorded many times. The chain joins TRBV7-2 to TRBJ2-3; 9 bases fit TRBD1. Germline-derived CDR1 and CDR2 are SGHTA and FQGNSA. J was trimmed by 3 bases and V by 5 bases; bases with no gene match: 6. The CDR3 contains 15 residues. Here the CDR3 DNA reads TGTGCCAGCAGCCCACAGGGGGCTCTGACAGATACGCAGTATTTT. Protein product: CASSPQGALTDTQYF. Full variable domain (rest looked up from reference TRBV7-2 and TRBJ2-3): GAGVSQSPSNKVTEKGKDVELRCDPISGHTALYWYRQSLGQGLEFLIYFQGNSAPDKSGLPSDRFSAERTGGSVSTLTIQRTQQEDSAVYLCASSPQGALTDTQYFGPGTRLTVL.

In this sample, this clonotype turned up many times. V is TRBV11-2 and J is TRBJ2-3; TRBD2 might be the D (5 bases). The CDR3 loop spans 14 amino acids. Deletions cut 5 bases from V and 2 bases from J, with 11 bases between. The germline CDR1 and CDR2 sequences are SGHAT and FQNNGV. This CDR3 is CASSLGAITDTQYF. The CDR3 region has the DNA TGTGCCAGCAGCCTGGGAGCGATCACAGATACGCAGTATTTT.

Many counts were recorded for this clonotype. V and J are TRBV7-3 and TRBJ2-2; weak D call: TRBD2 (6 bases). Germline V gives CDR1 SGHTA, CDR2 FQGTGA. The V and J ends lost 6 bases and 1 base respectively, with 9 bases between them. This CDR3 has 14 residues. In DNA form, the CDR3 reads TGTGCCAGCAGTCCGGGACTGAACACCGGGGAGCTGTTTTTT. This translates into CASSPGLNTGELFF.

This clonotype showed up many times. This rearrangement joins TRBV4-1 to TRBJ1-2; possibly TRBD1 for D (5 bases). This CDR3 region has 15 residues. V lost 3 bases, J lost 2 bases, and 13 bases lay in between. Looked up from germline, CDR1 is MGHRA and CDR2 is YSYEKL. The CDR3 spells CASSHPLEGNYGYTF. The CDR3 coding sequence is TGCGCCAGCAGCCACCCCCTCGAGGGGAACTATGGCTACACCTTC.

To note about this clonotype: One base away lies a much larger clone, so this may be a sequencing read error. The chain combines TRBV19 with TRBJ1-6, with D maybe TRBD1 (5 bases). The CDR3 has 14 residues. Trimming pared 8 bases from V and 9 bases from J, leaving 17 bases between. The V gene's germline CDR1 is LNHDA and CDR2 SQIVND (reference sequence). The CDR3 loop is CASDQGRVASPLHF. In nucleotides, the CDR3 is TGTGCCAGTGACCAGGGCAGGGTAGCTTCACCCCTCCACTTT.

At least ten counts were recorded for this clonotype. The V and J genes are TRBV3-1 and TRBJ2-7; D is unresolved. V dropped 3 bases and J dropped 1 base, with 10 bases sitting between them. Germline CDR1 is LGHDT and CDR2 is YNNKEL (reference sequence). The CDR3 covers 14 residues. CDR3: CASSHNRASYEQYF. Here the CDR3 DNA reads TGTGCCAGCAGCCACAATCGGGCTTCCTACGAGCAGTACTTC.

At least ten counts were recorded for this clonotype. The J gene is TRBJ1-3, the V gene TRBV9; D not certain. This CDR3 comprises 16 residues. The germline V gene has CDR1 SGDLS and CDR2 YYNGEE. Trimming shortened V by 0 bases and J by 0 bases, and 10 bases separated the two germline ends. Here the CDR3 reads CASSVALQTSGNTIYF. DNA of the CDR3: TGTGCCAGCAGCGTAGCGCTCCAGACCTCTGGAAACACCATATATTTT. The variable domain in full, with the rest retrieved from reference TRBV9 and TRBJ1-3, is DSGVTQTPKHLITATGQRVTLRCSPRSGDLSVYWYQQSLDQGLQFLIQYYNGEERAKGNILERFSAQQFPDLHSELNLSSLELGDSALYFCASSVALQTSGNTIYFGEGSWLTVV.

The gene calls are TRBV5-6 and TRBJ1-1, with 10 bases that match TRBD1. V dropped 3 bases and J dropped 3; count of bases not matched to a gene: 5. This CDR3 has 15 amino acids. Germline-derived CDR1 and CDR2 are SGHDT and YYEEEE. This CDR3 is CASSSWDRGHTEAFF. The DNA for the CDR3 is TGTGCCAGCAGCTCATGGGACAGGGGCCACACTGAAGCTTTCTTT.

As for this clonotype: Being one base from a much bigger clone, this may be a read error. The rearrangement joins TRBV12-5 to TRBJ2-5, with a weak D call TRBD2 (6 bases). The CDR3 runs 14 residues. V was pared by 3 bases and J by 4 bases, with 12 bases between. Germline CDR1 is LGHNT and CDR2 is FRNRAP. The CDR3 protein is CASGFGGDSETQYF. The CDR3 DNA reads TGTGCTAGTGGTTTCGGGGGAGACTCAGAGACCCAGTACTTC. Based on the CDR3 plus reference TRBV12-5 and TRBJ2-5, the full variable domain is DARVTQTPRHKVTEMGQEVTMRCQPILGHNTVFWYRQTMMQGLELLAYFRNRAPLDDSGMPKDRFSAEMPDATLATLKIQPSEPRDSAVYFCASGFGGDSETQYFGPGTRLLVL.